This T cell receptor beta chain appears in the sequencing data of a study of regulatory T cells in long-lasting Graves disease. Study observations and caveats: Reduced TCR diversity was observed in persistent Graves' patients versus newly diagnosed patients. TRBV28, TRBJ1-2 and TRBJ2-5 were favored in persistent disease. Accuracy was possibly reduced by small sample size.

Germline CDR1 GTSNPN, CDR2 SVGIG (reference sequence). The CDR3 loop spans 12 amino acids. Between the trimmed V and J ends, which lost 3 bases and 4 bases, there was a span of 9 bases. A few counts support this clonotype. The antigen is undetermined. According to the study, TCR beta libraries were built with iRepertoire HTBI primers and CDR3-region Arm-PCR. A single record per CDR3 protein comes from TCRdb applying MiXCR to the multiplex PCR reads. This table holds hundreds of thousands of distinct CDR3 sequences, about a fifth found once. The time point was: persistent/refractory GD, antithyroid drugs over 5 years with positive TRAb. PBMC-derived RNA was used for the TCR library.

The source was peripheral blood mononuclear cells (PBMCs), collected when the disease was refractory, from a patient treated with antithyroid drugs. The V call is TRBV30, the J call TRBJ2-5; D unresolved. The receptor was isolated from a female donor with Graves disease. The CDR3 DNA sequence: TGTGCCTGGAGCGCTGGCGGAGAGACCCAGTACTTC. This translates into CAWSAGGETQYF. The entire variable domain, with the rest obtained from reference TRBV30 and TRBJ2-5, is as follows: SQTIHQWPATLVQPVGSPLSLECTVEGTSNPNLYWYRQAAGRGLQLLFYSVGIGQISSEVPQNLSASRPQDRQFILSSKKLLLSDSGFYLCAWSAGGETQYFGPGTRLLVL.